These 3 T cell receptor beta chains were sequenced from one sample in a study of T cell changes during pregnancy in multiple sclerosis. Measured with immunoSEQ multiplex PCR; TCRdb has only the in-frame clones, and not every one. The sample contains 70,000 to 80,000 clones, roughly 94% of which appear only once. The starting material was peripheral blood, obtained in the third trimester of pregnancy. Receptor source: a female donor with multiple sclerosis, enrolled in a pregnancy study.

The CDR3 bases are TGTGCCAGTAGTACTAGGGGGCCCCAAGAGACCCAGTACTTC. It yields the protein CASSTRGPQETQYF. This chain joins TRBV19 and TRBJ2-5, with TRBD1 identical over 7 bases. This CDR3 contains 14 residues. The germline V gene encodes CDR1 LNHDA and CDR2 SQIVND (reference sequence). V lost 4 bases and J lost 1; bases outside the gene matches: 3.

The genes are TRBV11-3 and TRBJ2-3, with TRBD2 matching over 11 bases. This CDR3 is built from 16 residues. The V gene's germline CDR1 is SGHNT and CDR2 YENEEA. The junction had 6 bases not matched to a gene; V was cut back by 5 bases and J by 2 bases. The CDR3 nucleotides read TGTGCCAGCAGCCGAACACTAGCGGGGGTCACAGATACGCAGTATTTT. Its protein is CASSRTLAGVTDTQYF.

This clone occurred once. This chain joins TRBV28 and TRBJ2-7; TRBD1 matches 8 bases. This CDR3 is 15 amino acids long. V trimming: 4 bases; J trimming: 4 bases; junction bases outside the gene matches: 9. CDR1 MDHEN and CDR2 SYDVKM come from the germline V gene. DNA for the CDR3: TGTGCCAGCAGTTCAGCCGGGACAGGAGAATACGAGCAGTACTTC. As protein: CASSSAGTGEYEQYF.